The rows below give T cell receptor beta chains drawn from one sample of a study of blood T cell repertoires in COVID-19. The protocol was immunoSEQ multiplex PCR, while the TCRdb copy is restricted to in-frame clones and leaves out a portion. The repertoire holds under 40,000 clones, with 75% to 90% as singletons. Sequencing was done on a sample of peripheral blood. The receptors originated from a woman aged 70-85 years with acute or convalescent COVID-19. The CDR3 runs from the conserved cysteine through the conserved F or W. A D gene is named only where the DNA matches it firmly. The size field is filled for only some rows; it gives once, few, many or a size class.

V gene	D gene	J gene	clone size	CDR3 protein	CDR3 DNA
TRBV6-5	.	TRBJ2-6	.	CASSSESSGANVLTF	TGTGCCAGCAGCAGCGAGTCCTCTGGGGCCAACGTCCTGACTTTC
TRBV6-5	.	TRBJ2-3	.	CASTRTGPGTDTQYF	TGTGCCAGCACCAGAACGGGTCCCGGCACAGATACGCAGTATTTT
TRBV9	.	TRBJ2-7	.	CASSVGGGAPVEQYF	TGTGCCAGCAGCGTAGGTGGGGGGGCCCCTGTCGAGCAGTACTTC
TRBV3-1/TRBV3-2	.	TRBJ1-1	.	CASSRRHLNTEAFF	TGTGCCAGCAGCCGACGACATCTGAACACTGAAGCTTTCTTT
TRBV2	TRBD1	TRBJ1-2	few	CASSDHRGRGRGSTF	TGTGCCAGCAGTGACCACAGGGGGCGCGGACGCGGGTCCACCTTC
TRBV11-2	TRBD1	TRBJ2-7	.	CASSLGQGVTAYEQYF	TGTGCCAGCAGCTTAGGACAGGGAGTGACAGCCTACGAGCAGTACTTC
TRBV2	TRBD2	TRBJ2-2	few	CASRGTSGITGELFF	TGTGCCAGCAGGGGGACTAGCGGGATAACCGGGGAGCTGTTTTTT
TRBV13	.	TRBJ2-1	.	CASSLVAFSYNEQFF	TGTGCCAGCAGCTTAGTAGCTTTCTCCTACAATGAGCAGTTCTTC
TRBV11-2	.	TRBJ2-7	.	CASSLVVFADYEQYF	TGTGCCAGCAGCTTAGTTGTTTTCGCAGATTACGAGCAGTACTTC
TRBV9	TRBD1	TRBJ1-1	.	CASTLTGDSPSGRNTEAFF	TGTGCCAGCACTCTTACAGGGGACTCGCCCTCTGGCCGGAACACTGAAGCTTTCTTT
TRBV9	TRBD2	TRBJ2-1	few	CASSVAVGLAFNEQFF	TGTGCCAGCAGCGTAGCAGTGGGACTAGCGTTCAATGAGCAGTTCTTC
TRBV4-1	.	TRBJ1-1	.	CASSQPGQLIEAFF	TGCGCCAGCAGCCAACCCGGACAATTGATTGAAGCTTTCTTT
TRBV2	TRBD1	TRBJ2-2	few	CACLGQGFSGELFF	TGTGCCTGTCTTGGACAGGGTTTTAGCGGGGAGCTGTTTTTT
TRBV9	TRBD2	TRBJ2-5	.	CASSVAGGRQETQYF	TGTGCCAGCAGCGTAGCGGGGGGGCGGCAAGAGACCCAGTACTTC
TRBV10-3	TRBD1	TRBJ2-7	.	CAISEPRDRISYEQYF	TGTGCCATCAGTGAGCCGAGGGACAGGATCTCCTACGAGCAGTACTTC
TRBV2	.	TRBJ2-7	.	CASRYGQLSYEQYF	TGTGCCAGCCGATACGGACAGCTTTCCTACGAGCAGTACTTC
TRBV10-2	TRBD2	TRBJ2-3	.	CASRGLAGVTDTQYF	TGCGCCAGCAGAGGACTAGCGGGAGTAACAGATACGCAGTATTTT
TRBV7-2	TRBD1	TRBJ1-2	.	CASSGQGAGGYTF	TGTGCCAGCAGCGGACAGGGGGCGGGTGGCTACACCTTC
TRBV27	.	TRBJ1-2	.	CASSSGGYGYTF	TGTGCCAGCAGCAGTGGTGGCTATGGCTACACCTTC
TRBV5-1	TRBD2	TRBJ2-7	.	CASSLGATSAYEQYF	TGCGCCAGCAGCTTGGGCGCGACTAGCGCTTACGAGCAGTACTTC
TRBV6-1	TRBD2	TRBJ2-7	.	CASSERGLATYLSYEQYF	TGTGCCAGCAGTGAAAGGGGACTAGCGACGTACCTCTCCTACGAGCAGTACTTC
TRBV6-1	TRBD1	TRBJ1-3	once	CASSGRDRVFISGNTIYF	TGTGCCAGCAGTGGCCGGGACAGGGTTTTCATCTCTGGAAACACCATATATTTT
TRBV25-1	.	TRBJ2-5	.	CASSSRGQETQYF	TGTGCCAGCTCCTCCAGGGGACAAGAGACCCAGTACTTC
TRBV4-2	.	TRBJ2-2	.	CASSQDLGRGPQTGELFF	TGTGCCAGCAGCCAAGATCTCGGGCGGGGGCCACAAACCGGGGAGCTGTTTTTT
TRBV2	TRBD2	TRBJ2-5	.	CASSEVWLAGARQETQYF	TGTGCCAGCAGTGAAGTGTGGCTAGCGGGGGCCCGACAAGAGACCCAGTACTTC
TRBV5-6	TRBD2	TRBJ2-1	.	CASSLSGNEQFF	TGTGCCAGCAGCCTTAGCGGGAATGAGCAGTTCTTC
TRBV28	.	TRBJ1-6	medium-sized	CASSRGRSPLHF	TGTGCCAGCAGCCGAGGCCGTTCACCCCTCCACTTT
TRBV2	TRBD1	TRBJ1-2	once	CASMDREPAYGYTF	TGTGCCAGCATGGACAGGGAACCAGCCTATGGCTACACCTTC
TRBV24-1	.	TRBJ2-3	few	CATSDLKRADTQYF	TGTGCCACCAGTGATTTGAAGCGGGCAGATACGCAGTATTTT
TRBV5-1	.	TRBJ2-2	.	CASSLEADSDTGELFF	TGCGCCAGCAGCTTGGAAGCGGACAGCGACACCGGGGAGCTGTTTTTT
TRBV6-4	TRBD1	TRBJ1-1	many	CASRRTGNTEAFF	TGTGCCAGCAGGCGGACAGGGAACACTGAAGCTTTCTTT
TRBV3-1/TRBV3-2	.	TRBJ2-5	.	CASSQGSHYTQETQYF	TGTGCCAGCAGCCAAGGGTCTCATTACACCCAGGAGACCCAGTACTTC
TRBV6-5	.	TRBJ2-1	.	CASTSERGWDEQFF	TGTGCCAGCACGTCGGAAAGGGGTTGGGATGAGCAGTTCTTC
TRBV7-2	.	TRBJ2-1	.	CASSLGQGRNEQFF	TGTGCCAGCAGCTTAGGGCAGGGGCGCAATGAGCAGTTCTTC
TRBV4-1	TRBD2	TRBJ2-1	.	CASSQERGGRAYEQFF	TGCGCCAGCAGCCAAGAAAGGGGCGGGAGGGCCTATGAGCAGTTCTTC
TRBV27	.	TRBJ1-6	.	CASSPGQYNSPLHF	TGTGCCAGCAGTCCGGGACAATATAATTCACCCCTCCACTTT
TRBV5-4	TRBD2	TRBJ2-3	.	CASSSGPSGGTDTQYF	TGTGCCAGCAGTTCGGGTCCGAGCGGGGGGACAGATACGCAGTATTTT
TRBV9	TRBD2	TRBJ2-3	once	CASSVNPSGTSTDTQYF	TGTGCCAGCAGCGTAAACCCTAGCGGGACTAGCACAGATACGCAGTATTTT
TRBV14	TRBD2	TRBJ2-3	.	CASSWGGGTDTQYF	TGTGCCAGCTCTTGGGGGGGAGGCACAGATACGCAGTATTTT
TRBV28	.	TRBJ1-5	.	CASSTDNSNQPQHF	TGTGCCAGCAGTACAGACAATAGCAATCAGCCCCAGCATTTT
TRBV6-2/TRBV6-3	.	TRBJ1-5	.	CASSLGRGGTSNQPQHF	TGTGCCAGCAGTTTGGGGAGGGGGGGAACTAGCAATCAGCCCCAGCATTTT
TRBV28	.	TRBJ1-4	.	CASSTANEKLFF	TGTGCCAGCAGTACTGCTAATGAAAAACTGTTTTTT
TRBV27	.	TRBJ2-1	.	CASRHSRDAVSYNEQFF	TGTGCCAGCAGACACAGCAGGGATGCGGTTTCCTACAATGAGCAGTTCTTC
TRBV5-6	TRBD2	TRBJ2-3	once	CATRAVGLAETDTQYF	TGTGCCACTCGGGCGGTGGGTCTAGCGGAGACAGATACGCAGTATTTT
TRBV19	.	TRBJ1-5	.	CASSIVTNSGANQPQHF	TGTGCCAGTAGTATAGTTACCAACAGTGGGGCGAATCAGCCCCAGCATTTT
TRBV5-1	TRBD1	TRBJ2-7	.	CASSLGTGNYEQYF	TGCGCCAGCAGCTTGGGGACAGGGAACTACGAGCAGTACTTC
TRBV28	TRBD1	TRBJ1-5	.	CASRRTGLGLQHF	TGTGCCAGCAGACGGACAGGGTTGGGACTCCAGCATTTT
TRBV7-8	.	TRBJ2-3	.	CASSRRSGTDTQYF	TGTGCCAGCAGCCGTCGTTCCGGGACAGATACGCAGTATTTT
TRBV7-8	TRBD2	TRBJ2-5	.	CASSLAGGNLNQETQYF	TGTGCCAGCAGTCTAGCGGGGGGGAACTTAAACCAAGAGACCCAGTACTTC
TRBV7-9	TRBD1	TRBJ1-2	.	CASSPYRGRGPSGYGYTF	TGTGCCAGCAGCCCTTACAGGGGGCGCGGTCCTAGTGGCTATGGCTACACCTTC
TRBV7-2	TRBD2	TRBJ2-5	.	CASSPGPAGTQETQYF	TGTGCCAGCAGCCCTGGGCCAGCGGGGACCCAAGAGACCCAGTACTTC
TRBV3-1/TRBV3-2	.	TRBJ1-1	.	CASSFKQVGAGAEAFF	TGTGCCAGCAGCTTTAAACAAGTGGGGGCTGGGGCTGAAGCTTTCTTT
TRBV6-6	.	TRBJ2-5	.	CASSYSAGGTQYF	TGTGCCAGCAGTTACTCAGCGGGTGGGACCCAGTACTTC
TRBV10-2	TRBD1	TRBJ2-5	.	CASRGGQGPRETQYF	TGCGCCAGCAGAGGGGGACAGGGACCCCGGGAGACCCAGTACTTC
TRBV10-3	.	TRBJ2-5	.	CAISSNSFQETQYF	TGTGCCATCAGTTCCAACAGCTTCCAAGAGACCCAGTACTTC
TRBV6-1	TRBD1	TRBJ2-3	.	CASSEAGTGGPADTQYF	TGTGCCAGCAGTGAAGCGGGTACAGGGGGGCCGGCAGATACGCAGTATTTT
TRBV11-2	.	TRBJ1-1	.	CASSLVWWADTEAFF	TGTGCCAGCAGCTTAGTCTGGTGGGCCGACACTGAAGCTTTCTTT
TRBV6-2/TRBV6-3	TRBD2	TRBJ2-3	.	CASTPRTSGRTDTQYF	TGTGCCAGCACCCCACGGACTAGCGGGAGAACAGATACGCAGTATTTT
TRBV20-1	.	TRBJ1-5	.	CSASVGRSQPQHF	TGCAGTGCTAGTGTGGGTCGGAGTCAGCCCCAGCATTTT
TRBV7-8	TRBD1	TRBJ1-1	.	CASSPQTGGTEAFF	TGTGCCAGCAGCCCCCAAACAGGGGGCACTGAAGCTTTCTTT